This entry lists 5 T cell receptor beta chains sequenced from one sample in a study of cytomegalovirus exposure and HLA in healthy donors. Primers included in the PCR were 60 Vbeta and 13 Jbeta primers. The assay was immunoSEQ multiplex PCR, and TCRdb's table has in-frame clones only and misses some. Of under 150,000 clones listed, 80% are singletons. Sequencing used PBMCs. The receptors here all came from a male donor in good health and CMV-seronegative.

The chain employs TRBV7-2 and TRBJ2-1, with 9 positions matching TRBD2. Germline V lookup: CDR1 SGHTA, CDR2 FQGNSA. The CDR3 extends over 17 amino acids. V trimming: 1 base; J trimming: 7 bases; junction bases outside the gene matches: 11. The CDR3, as DNA: TGTGCCAGCAGCTTAGTTCCGCGGGGGGGCTCGGTGAATGAGCAGTTCTTC. Translation gives CASSLVPRGGSVNEQFF.

The J gene is TRBJ2-1, the V gene TRBV6-6; TRBD1 is a possible D gene (6 bases). Germline V gives CDR1 MNHNY, CDR2 SVGAGI (reference sequence). The V end lost 6 bases, the J end lost 8 bases, and 20 bases lay between the germline ends. The CDR3 contains 15 residues. CDR3 DNA: TGTGCCAGCAGCCGCGGACAGAACGGTAACGATGAGCAGTTCTTC. Residues: CASSRGQNGNDEQFF.

The chain recombines TRBV5-1 with TRBJ1-4; 11 bases are a match to TRBD1. With V trimmed by 4 bases and J by 8 bases, 4 bases remained unmatched. Germline V CDR1 and CDR2: SGHRS, YFSETQ. CDR3 length: 14 residues. The CDR3 protein is CASSPGTGGEKLFF. CDR3 coding DNA: TGCGCCAGCAGCCCCGGGACAGGGGGAGAAAAACTGTTTTTT.

The chain links TRBV7-8 to TRBJ1-4; D uncertain. From germline, CDR1 is SGHVS and CDR2 FQNEAQ. The CDR3 is 14 residues long. V was clipped by 2 bases and J by 5 bases, with 9 bases between them. The CDR3 sequence is CASSLSGRNEKLFF. The DNA for the CDR3 is TGTGCCAGCAGCTTATCCGGGAGGAATGAAAAACTGTTTTTT.

V usage is TRBV11-2 and J usage is TRBJ1-2; D possibly corresponds to TRBD1 (5 bases). The V end lost 5 bases, the J end lost 10 bases, and 14 bases lay between the germline ends. Germline CDR1 reads SGHAT; CDR2 reads FQNNGV. There are 12 residues in the CDR3. DNA of the CDR3: TGTGCCAGCAGCATCGAGGACACCGACTACACCTTC. The encoded protein is CASSIEDTDYTF.